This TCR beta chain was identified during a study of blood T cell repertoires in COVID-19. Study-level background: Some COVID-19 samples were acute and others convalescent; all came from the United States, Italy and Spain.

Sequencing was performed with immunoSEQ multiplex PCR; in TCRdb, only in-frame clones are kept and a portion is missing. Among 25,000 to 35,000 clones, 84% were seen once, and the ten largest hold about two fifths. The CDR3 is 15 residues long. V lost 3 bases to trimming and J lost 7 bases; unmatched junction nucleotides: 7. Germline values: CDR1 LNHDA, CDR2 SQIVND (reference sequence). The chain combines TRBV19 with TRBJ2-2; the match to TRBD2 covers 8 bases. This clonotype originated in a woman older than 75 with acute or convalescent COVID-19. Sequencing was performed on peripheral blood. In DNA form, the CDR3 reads TGTGCCAGTAGTATCGGACTAGCCGCGCACGGGGAGCTGTTTTTT. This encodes CASSIGLAAHGELFF.